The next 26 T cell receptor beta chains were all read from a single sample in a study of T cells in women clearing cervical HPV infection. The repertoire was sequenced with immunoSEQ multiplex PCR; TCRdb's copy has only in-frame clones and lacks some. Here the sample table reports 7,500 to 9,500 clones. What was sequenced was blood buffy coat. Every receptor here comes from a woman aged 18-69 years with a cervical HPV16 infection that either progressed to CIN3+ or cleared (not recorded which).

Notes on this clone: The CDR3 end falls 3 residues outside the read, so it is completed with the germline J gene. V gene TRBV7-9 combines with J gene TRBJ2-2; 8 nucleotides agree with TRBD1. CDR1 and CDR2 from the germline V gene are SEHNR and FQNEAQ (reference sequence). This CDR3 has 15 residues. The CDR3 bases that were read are TGTGCCAGCAGCTTAGCGTCAGGGGGCGAGGAAAAG. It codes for CASSLASGGEEK. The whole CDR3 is CASSLASGGEEKLFF.

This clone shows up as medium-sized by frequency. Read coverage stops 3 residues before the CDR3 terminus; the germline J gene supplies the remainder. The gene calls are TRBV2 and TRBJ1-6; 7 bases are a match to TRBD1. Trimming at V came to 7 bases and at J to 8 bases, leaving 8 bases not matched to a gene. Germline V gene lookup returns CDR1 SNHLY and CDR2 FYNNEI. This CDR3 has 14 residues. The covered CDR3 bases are TGTGCCAGCACAGGACGACAGGGCGATTCACCC. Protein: CASTGRQGDSP. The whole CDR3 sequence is CASTGRQGDSPLHF. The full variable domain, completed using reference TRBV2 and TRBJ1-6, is EPEVTQTPSHQVTQMGQEVILRCVPISNHLYFYWYRQILGQKVEFLVSFYNNEISEKSEIFDDQFSVERPDGSNFTLKIRSTKLEDSAMYFCASTGRQGDSPLHFGNGTRLTVT.

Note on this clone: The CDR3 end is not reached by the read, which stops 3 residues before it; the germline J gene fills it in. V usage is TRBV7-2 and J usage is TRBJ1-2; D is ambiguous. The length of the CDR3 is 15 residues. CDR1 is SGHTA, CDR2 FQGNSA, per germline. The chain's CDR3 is CASSLGLLSYNDYTF. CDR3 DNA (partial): TGTGCCAGCAGCTTAGGACTGCTCTCCTACAATGAC. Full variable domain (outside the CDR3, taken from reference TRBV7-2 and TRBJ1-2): GAGVSQSPSNKVTEKGKDVELRCDPISGHTALYWYRQSLGQGLEFLIYFQGNSAPDKSGLPSDRFSAERTGGSVSTLTIQRTQQEDSAVYLCASSLGLLSYNDYTFGSGTRLTVV.

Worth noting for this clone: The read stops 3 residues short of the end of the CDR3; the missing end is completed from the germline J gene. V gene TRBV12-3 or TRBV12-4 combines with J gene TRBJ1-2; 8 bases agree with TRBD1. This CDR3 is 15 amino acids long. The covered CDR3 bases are TGTGCCAGCAGTCCCCGGACAGGGAACTATGTTGTC. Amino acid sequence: CASSPRTGNYVV. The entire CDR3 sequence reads CASSPRTGNYVVYTF.

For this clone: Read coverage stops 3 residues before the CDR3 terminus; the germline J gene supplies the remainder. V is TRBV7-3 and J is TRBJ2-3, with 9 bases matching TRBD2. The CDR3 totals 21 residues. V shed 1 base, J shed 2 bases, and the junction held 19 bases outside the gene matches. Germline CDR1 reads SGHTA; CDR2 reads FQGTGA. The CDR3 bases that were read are TGTGCCAGCAGCTTAATCTCCCCGGCGGGGGGGCCGGAAGTATACACAGATACG. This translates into CASSLISPAGGPEVYTDT. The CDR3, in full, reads CASSLISPAGGPEVYTDTQYF.

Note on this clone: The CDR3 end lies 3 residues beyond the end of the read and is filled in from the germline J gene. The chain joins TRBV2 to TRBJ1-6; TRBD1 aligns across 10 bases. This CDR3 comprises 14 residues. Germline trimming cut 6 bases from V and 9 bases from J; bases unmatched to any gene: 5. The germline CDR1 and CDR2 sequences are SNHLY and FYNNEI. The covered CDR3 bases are TGTGCCAGCAGGGGACAGGGGTCGGGTTCACCC. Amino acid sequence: CASRGQGSGSP. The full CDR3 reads CASRGQGSGSPLHF.

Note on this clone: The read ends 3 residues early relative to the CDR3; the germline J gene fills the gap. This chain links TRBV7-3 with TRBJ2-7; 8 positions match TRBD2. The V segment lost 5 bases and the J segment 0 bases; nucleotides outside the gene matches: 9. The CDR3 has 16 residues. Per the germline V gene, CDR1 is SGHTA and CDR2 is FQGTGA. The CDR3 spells CASSPDGGGSSYEQYF. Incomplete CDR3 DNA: TGTGCCAGCAGCCCCGACGGGGGGGGAAGCTCCTACGAG.

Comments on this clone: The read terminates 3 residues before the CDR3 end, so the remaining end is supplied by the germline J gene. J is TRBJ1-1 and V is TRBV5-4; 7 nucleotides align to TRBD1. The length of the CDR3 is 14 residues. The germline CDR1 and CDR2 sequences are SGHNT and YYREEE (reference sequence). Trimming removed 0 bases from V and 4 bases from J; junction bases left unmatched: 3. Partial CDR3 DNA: TGTGCCAGCAGCTTGGAGGGGGCTTTCACTGAA. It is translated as CASSLEGAFTE. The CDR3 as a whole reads CASSLEGAFTEAFF.

The CDR3: CASSLLPRQGGSPLHF. The CDR3 bases that were read are TGCGCCAGCAGCTTGCTCCCGAGACAGGGTGGTTCACCC. This chain connects TRBV5-1 to TRBJ1-6; 7 nucleotides align to TRBD1. Coverage ceases 3 residues before the CDR3 finishes, and the germline J gene fills in the end. This CDR3 has 16 residues. Germline loops: CDR1 SGHRS, CDR2 YFSETQ. The trim removed 1 base at V and 9 bases at J, leaving 10 bases unmatched.

The covered CDR3 bases are TGTGCCAGGCCTGGGGGGAGGACCTACAATGAC. It encodes CARPGGRTYND. The entire CDR3 protein is CARPGGRTYNDYTF. V gene TRBV19 combines with J gene TRBJ1-2, with D possibly matching TRBD1 (5 bases). The read ends 3 residues shy of where the CDR3 ends; the end is completed using the germline J gene. The CDR3 consists of 14 residues. Germline CDR1 reads LNHDA; CDR2 reads SQIVND (reference sequence).

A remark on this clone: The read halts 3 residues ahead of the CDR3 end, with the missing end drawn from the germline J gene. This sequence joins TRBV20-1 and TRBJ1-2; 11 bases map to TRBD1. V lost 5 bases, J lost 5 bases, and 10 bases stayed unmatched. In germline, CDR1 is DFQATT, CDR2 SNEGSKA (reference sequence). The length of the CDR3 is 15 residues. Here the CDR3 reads CSAPSGQGARYGYTF. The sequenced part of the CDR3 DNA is TGCAGTGCTCCTTCTGGACAGGGGGCGCGTTATGGC.

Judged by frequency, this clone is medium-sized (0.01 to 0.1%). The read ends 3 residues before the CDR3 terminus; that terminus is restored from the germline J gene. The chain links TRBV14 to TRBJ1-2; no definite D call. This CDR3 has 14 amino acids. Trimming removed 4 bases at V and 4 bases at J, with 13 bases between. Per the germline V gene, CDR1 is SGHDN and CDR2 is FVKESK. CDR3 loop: CASSPTDGPYGYTF. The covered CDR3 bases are TGTGCCAGCAGCCCAACGGATGGGCCCTATGGC.

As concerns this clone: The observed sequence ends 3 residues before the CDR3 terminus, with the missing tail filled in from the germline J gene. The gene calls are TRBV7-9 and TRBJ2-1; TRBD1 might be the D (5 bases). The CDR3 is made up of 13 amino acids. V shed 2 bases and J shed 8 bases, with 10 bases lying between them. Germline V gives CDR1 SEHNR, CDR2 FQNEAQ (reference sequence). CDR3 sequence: CASSLQGSYEQFF. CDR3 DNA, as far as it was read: TGTGCCAGCAGCTTACAGGGTTCCTATGAG. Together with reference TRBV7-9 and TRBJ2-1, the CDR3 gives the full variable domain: DTGVSQNPRHKITKRGQNVTFRCDPISEHNRLYWYRQTLGQGPEFLTYFQNEAQLEKSRLLSDRFSAERPKGSFSTLEIQRTEQGDSAMYLCASSLQGSYEQFFGPGTRLTVL.

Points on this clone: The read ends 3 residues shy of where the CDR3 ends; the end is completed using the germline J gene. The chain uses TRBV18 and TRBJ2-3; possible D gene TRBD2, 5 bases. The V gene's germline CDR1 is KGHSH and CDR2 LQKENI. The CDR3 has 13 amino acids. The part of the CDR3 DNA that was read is TGTGCCAGCTCACCTGGACTGAAAGAGACG. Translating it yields CASSPGLKET. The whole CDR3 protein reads CASSPGLKETQYF.

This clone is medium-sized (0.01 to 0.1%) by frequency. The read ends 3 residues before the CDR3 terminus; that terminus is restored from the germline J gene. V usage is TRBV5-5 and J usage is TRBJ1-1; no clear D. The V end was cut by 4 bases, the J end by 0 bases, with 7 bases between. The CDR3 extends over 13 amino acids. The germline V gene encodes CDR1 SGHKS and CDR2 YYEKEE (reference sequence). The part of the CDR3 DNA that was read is TGTGCCAGCAGCAGGACTGTGAACACTGAA. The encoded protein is CASSRTVNTE. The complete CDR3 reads CASSRTVNTEAFF.

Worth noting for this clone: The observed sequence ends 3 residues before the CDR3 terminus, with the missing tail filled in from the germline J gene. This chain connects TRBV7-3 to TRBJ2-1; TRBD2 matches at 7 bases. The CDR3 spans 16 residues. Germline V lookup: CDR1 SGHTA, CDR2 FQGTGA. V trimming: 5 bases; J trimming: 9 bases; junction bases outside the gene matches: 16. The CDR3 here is CASSPNGGSTRGEQFF. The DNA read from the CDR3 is TGTGCCAGCAGCCCTAACGGGGGGTCGACTCGGGGTGAG. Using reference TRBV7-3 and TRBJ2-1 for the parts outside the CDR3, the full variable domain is GAGVSQTPSNKVTEKGKYVELRCDPISGHTALYWYRQSLGQGPEFLIYFQGTGAADDSGLPNDRFFAVRPEGSVSTLKIQRTERGDSAVYLCASSPNGGSTRGEQFFGPGTRLTVL.

CDR3 sequence: CSARTGGPPYEQYF. CDR3 DNA (partial): TGCAGTGCTAGAACGGGCGGGCCGCCCTACGAG. The rearrangement joins TRBV20-1 to TRBJ2-7, with D maybe TRBD2 (5 bases). Sequencing ends 3 residues short of the CDR3 end; the germline J gene provides the rest. Germline values: CDR1 DFQATT, CDR2 SNEGSKA (reference sequence). The CDR3 is 14 residues long. The ends were cut back, 2 bases at V and 2 bases at J, with 13 bases in the middle.

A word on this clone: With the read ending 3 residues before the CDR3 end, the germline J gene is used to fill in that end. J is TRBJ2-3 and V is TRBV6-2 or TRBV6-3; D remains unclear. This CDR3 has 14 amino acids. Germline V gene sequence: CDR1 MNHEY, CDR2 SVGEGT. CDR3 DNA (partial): TGTGCCAGCAAGTTCTGGGCGTACCAAGAGACG. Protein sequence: CASKFWAYQET. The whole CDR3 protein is CASKFWAYQETQYF.

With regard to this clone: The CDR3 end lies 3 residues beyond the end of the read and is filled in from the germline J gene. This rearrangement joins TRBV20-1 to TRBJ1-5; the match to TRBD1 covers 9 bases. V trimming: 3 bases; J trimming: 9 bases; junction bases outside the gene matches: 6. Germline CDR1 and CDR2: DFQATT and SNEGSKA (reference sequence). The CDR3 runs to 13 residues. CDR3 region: CSARRQGVGPQHF. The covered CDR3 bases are TGCAGTGCTAGGCGACAGGGGGTCGGGCCC.

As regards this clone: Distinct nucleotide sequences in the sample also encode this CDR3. The DNA read from the CDR3 is TGCAGTGCTAGAGTTGCAGGTACAGCTGGAAACACC. Residues: CSARVAGTAGNT. In full, the CDR3 reads CSARVAGTAGNTIYF. This chain links TRBV20-1 with TRBJ1-3, with unresolved D. The sequenced fragment ends 3 residues before the CDR3 boundary, so the rest is inferred from the germline J gene. The CDR3 sequence is 15 residues long. Trimming took 1 base from V and 2 from J, leaving 12 bases between them. Germline CDR1 reads DFQATT; CDR2 reads SNEGSKA (reference sequence).

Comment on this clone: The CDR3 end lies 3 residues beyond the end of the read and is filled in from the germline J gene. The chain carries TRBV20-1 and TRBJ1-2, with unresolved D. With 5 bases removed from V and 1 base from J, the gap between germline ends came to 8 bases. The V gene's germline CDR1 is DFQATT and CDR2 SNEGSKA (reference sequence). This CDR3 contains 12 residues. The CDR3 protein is CSAPGSNYGYTF. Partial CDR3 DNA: TGCAGTGCTCCTGGCAGTAACTATGGC.

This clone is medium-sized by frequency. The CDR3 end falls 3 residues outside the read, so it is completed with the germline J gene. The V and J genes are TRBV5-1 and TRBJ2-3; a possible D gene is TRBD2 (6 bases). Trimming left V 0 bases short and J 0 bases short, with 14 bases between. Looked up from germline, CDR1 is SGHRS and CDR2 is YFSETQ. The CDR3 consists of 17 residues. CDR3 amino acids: CASSLAGDRTSTDTQYF. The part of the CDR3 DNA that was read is TGCGCCAGCAGCTTGGCGGGGGACCGCACTAGCACAGATACG.

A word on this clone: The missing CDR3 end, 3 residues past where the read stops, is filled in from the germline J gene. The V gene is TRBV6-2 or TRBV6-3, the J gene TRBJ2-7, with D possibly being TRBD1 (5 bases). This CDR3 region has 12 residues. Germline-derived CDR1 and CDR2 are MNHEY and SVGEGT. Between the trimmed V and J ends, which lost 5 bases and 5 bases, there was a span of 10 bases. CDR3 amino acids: CASSPYRNEQYF. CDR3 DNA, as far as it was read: TGTGCCAGCAGTCCATACAGGAACGAG.

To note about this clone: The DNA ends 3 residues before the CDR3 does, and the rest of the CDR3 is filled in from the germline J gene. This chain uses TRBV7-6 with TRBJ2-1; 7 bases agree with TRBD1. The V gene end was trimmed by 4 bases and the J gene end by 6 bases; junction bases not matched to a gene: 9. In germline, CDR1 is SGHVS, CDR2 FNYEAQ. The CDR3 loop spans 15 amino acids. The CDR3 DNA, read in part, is TGTGCCAGCAGCTCAGACATCGACAGGGCCAATGAG. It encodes CASSSDIDRANE. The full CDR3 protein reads CASSSDIDRANEQFF.

This chain's CDR3 is CASSPPTGRNEKLFF. The CDR3 bases that were read are TGTGCCAGCTCACCCCCGACAGGCAGAAATGAAAAG. This sequence joins TRBV18 and TRBJ2-2; possible D gene TRBD1, 6 bases. The missing CDR3 end, 3 residues past where the read stops, is filled in from the germline J gene. The germline V gene has CDR1 KGHSH and CDR2 LQKENI. This CDR3 spans 15 amino acids.

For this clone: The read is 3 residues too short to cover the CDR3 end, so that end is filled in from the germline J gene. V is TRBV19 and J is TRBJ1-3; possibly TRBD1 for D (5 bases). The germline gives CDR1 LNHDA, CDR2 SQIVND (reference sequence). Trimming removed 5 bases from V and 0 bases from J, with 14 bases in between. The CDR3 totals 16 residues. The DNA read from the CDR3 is TGTGCCAGTAGTGCCAACGGGGGAAACTCTGGAAACACC. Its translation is CASSANGGNSGNT. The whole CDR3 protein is CASSANGGNSGNTIYF.